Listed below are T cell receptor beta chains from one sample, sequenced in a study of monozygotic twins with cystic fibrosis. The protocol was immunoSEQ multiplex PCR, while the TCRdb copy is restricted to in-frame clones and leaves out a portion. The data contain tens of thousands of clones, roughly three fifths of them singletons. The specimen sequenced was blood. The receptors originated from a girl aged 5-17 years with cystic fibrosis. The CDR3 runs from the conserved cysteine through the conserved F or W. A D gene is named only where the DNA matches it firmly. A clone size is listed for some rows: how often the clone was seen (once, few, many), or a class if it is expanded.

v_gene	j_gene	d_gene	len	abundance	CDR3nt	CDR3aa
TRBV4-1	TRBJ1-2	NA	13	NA	TGCGCCAGCAGCCAACATCAGATGGGGGGCTACACCTTC	CASSQHQMGGYTF
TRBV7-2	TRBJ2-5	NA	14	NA	TGTGCCAGCAGCTTAGATTTACGACAAGAGACCCAGTACTTC	CASSLDLRQETQYF
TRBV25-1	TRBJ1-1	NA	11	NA	TGTGCCAGCATCGGGGGTCCAGAGGCTTTCTTT	CASIGGPEAFF
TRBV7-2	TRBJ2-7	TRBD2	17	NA	TGTGCCAGCAGCTTAGTTAGCGGGTCCCCGAGCTCCTACGAGCAGTACTTC	CASSLVSGSPSSYEQYF
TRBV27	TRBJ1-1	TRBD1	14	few	TGTGCCAGCAGTCCCTCGACAGGGTTCACTGAAGCTTTCTTT	CASSPSTGFTEAFF
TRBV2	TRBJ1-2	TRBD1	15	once	TGTGCCAGCAGTCTACAGGGGCCAGAAAGTGAAGGCTACACCTTC	CASSLQGPESEGYTF
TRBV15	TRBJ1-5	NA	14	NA	TGTGCCACCAGCAGGGGGAGGGTCGATCAGCCCCAGCATTTT	CATSRGRVDQPQHF
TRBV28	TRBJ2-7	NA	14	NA	TGTGCCAGCAGTTTAAGACAGAGCTCCTACGAGCAGTGCTTC	CASSLRQSSYEQCF
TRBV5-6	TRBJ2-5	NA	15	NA	TGTGCCAGCAGCCGGGGGTACCCGGGGGCTGAGACCCAGTACTTC	CASSRGYPGAETQYF
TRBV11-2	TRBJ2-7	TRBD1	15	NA	TGTGCCAGCAGCTTAGGGACAGGCCTAAACTACGAGCAGTACTTC	CASSLGTGLNYEQYF
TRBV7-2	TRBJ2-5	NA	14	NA	TGTGCCAGCAGCTTGAACCAGGGCGTGGAGACCCAGTACTTC	CASSLNQGVETQYF
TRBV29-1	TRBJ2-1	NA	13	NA	TGCAGCGTTGAAGATATCAGGTATCATGAGCAGTTCTTC	CSVEDIRYHEQFF
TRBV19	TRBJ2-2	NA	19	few	TGTGCCAGTAGTATAAGAGTTGGGGGAAAGCATACTTACACCGGGGAGCTGTTTTTT	CASSIRVGGKHTYTGELFF
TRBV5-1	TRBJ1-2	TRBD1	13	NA	TGCGCCAGCAGCCACAGGGGATCCTATGGCTACACCTTC	CASSHRGSYGYTF
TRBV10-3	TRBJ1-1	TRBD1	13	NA	TGTGCCACCGCGGGACAGGCAAGCACTGAAGCTTTCTTT	CATAGQASTEAFF
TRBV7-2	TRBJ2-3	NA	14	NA	TGTGCCAGCAGCTTAGCGGGCACCACAGATACGCAGTATTTT	CASSLAGTTDTQYF
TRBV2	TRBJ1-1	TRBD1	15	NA	TGTGCCAGCAGTGTGCAGGGGGCGAAGAACACTGAAGCTTTCTTT	CASSVQGAKNTEAFF
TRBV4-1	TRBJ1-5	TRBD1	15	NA	TGCGCCAGCAGCGAATCGGACAGGGTGAATCAGCCCCAGCATTTT	CASSESDRVNQPQHF
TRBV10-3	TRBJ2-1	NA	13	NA	TGTGCCATCAGTGAGTCGACCCAAGGTGAGCAGTTCTTC	CAISESTQGEQFF
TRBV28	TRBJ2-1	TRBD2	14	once	TGTGCCAGCAGAGGACTAGCGGGAGTCTATGAGCAGTTCTTC	CASRGLAGVYEQFF
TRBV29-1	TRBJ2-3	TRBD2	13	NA	TGCAGCGTTGAAGGAGGGAGGGCAGATACGCAGTATTTT	CSVEGGRADTQYF
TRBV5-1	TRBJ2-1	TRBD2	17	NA	TGCGCCAGCAGCCTCGGAGCTCTAGCGGTGCCCTACAATGAGCAGTTCTTC	CASSLGALAVPYNEQFF
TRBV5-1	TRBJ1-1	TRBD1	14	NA	TGCGCCAGCAGCTTGGTAGGGGGCAAAATTGAAGCTTTCTTT	CASSLVGGKIEAFF
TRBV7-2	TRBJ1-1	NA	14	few	TGTGCCAGCAGCTTTGCCAGGGGGAACACTGAAGCTTTCTTT	CASSFARGNTEAFF
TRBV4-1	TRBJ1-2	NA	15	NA	TGCGCCAGCAGCCGCCTAGGGTCAGCAGGATATGGCTACACCTTC	CASSRLGSAGYGYTF
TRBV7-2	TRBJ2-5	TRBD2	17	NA	TGTGCCAGCAGCTTATCCCGGACTAGTGGTTTATTGGAGACCCAGTACTTC	CASSLSRTSGLLETQYF
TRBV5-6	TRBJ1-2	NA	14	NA	TGTGCCAGCAGCTTCCCATCGGAGCTCTATGGCTACACCTTC	CASSFPSELYGYTF
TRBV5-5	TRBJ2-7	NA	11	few	TGTGCCAGCAGCTTCGGTAACGAGCAGTACTTC	CASSFGNEQYF
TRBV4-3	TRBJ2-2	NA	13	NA	TGCGCCAGCAGCCAGTTAGCGACCGGGGAGCTGTTTTTT	CASSQLATGELFF
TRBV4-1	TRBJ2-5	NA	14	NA	TGCGCCAGCAGCCAAGTAAGCCTGAAGGAGACCCAGTACTTC	CASSQVSLKETQYF
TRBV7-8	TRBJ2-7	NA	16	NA	TGTGCCAGCAGCCCCCTACCGCTGGCAGCCCCTTACGAGCAGTACTTC	CASSPLPLAAPYEQYF
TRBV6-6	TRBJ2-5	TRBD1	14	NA	TGTGCCAGCAGCGGACAGGGATGGCAAGAGACCCAGTACTTC	CASSGQGWQETQYF
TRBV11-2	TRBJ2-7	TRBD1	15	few	TGTGCCAGCAGCCCTAGGACAGGGGAGGGCTACGAGCAGTACTTC	CASSPRTGEGYEQYF
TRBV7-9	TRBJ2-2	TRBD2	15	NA	TGTGCCAGCAGCGCGGGACTAGCGGGAATCGGGGAGCTGTTTTTT	CASSAGLAGIGELFF
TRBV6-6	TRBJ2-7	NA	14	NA	TGTGCCAGCAGTTACTTCGGTAGCGGCTACGAGCAGTACTTC	CASSYFGSGYEQYF
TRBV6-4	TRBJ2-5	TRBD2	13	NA	TGTGCCAGCAGAGGCCTAGCGGAAGAGACCCAGTACTTC	CASRGLAEETQYF
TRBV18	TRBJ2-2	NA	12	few	TGTGCCAGCTCACCCCCGTTCGGGGAGCTGTTTTTT	CASSPPFGELFF
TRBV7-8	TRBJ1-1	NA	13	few	TGTGCCAGCAGCATCGGACAGCACACTGAAGCTTTCTTT	CASSIGQHTEAFF
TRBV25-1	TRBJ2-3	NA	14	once	TGTGCCAGCAGCTTTAGCAGGAGCACAGATACGCAGTATTTT	CASSFSRSTDTQYF
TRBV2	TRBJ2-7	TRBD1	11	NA	TGTGCCAGCAGCGATATTACAGGGGCGTACTTC	CASSDITGAYF
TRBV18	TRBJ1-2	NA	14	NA	TGTGCCAGCTCTCCGGGCGTGGAGGGGAGAGGCTACACCTTC	CASSPGVEGRGYTF
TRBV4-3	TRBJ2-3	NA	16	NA	TGCGCCAGCAGCCAAGATATAGGGCAGGGGTCGGATACGCAGTATTTT	CASSQDIGQGSDTQYF
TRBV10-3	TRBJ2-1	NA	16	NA	TGTGCCATCAGTGAGTACGAGTTAGCGGCCTACAATGAGCAGTTCTTC	CAISEYELAAYNEQFF
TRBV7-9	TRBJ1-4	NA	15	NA	TGTGCCAGCAGCCCAGCAGGAGGGGAGGGGGAAAAACTGTTTTTT	CASSPAGGEGEKLFF
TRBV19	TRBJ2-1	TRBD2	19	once	TGTGCCAGTAGTATGGGACTAGCGGGAGATGGAAGCTCCTACAATGAGCAGTTCTTC	CASSMGLAGDGSSYNEQFF
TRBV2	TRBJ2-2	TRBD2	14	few	TGTGCCAGCAGTGGGGAGGGTTTCATCGGGGAGCTGTTTTTT	CASSGEGFIGELFF
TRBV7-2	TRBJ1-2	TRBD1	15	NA	TGTGCCAGCACAGAGGGGACAGGGGGAAACTATGGCTACACCTTC	CASTEGTGGNYGYTF
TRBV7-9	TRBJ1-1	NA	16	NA	TGTGCCAGCAGCTATCCCACCGGCGGGGTGAACACTGAAGCTTTCTTT	CASSYPTGGVNTEAFF
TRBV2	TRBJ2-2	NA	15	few	TGTGCCAGCGGAGGGCCTAGCCTGGCCACCGGGGAGCTGTTTTTT	CASGGPSLATGELFF
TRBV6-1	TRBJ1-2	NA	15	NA	TGTGCCATCCAGGCTGTAGGGCAGGCGCTTATGGGCTACACCTTC	CAIQAVGQALMGYTF
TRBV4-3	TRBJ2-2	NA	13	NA	TGCGCCAGCAGCCGAGTCCCCCCACAAGAGCTGTTTTTT	CASSRVPPQELFF
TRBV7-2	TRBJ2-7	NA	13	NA	TGTGCCAGCAGCTCCGGCTCATCCTACGAGCAGTACTTC	CASSSGSSYEQYF
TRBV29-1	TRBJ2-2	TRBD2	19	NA	TGCAGCGTTCGCACACCCGGACTAGCGGGAAATCGGAACACCGGGGAGCTGTTTTTT	CSVRTPGLAGNRNTGELFF
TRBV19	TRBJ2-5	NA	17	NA	TGTGCCAGTAGTATAGAGTTGAACGCTAAGAATGGGGAGACCCAGTACTTC	CASSIELNAKNGETQYF
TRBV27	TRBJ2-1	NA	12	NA	TGTGCCAGCAGTTTCAGTGGAGATGAGCAGTTCTTC	CASSFSGDEQFF
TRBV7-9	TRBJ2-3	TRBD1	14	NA	TGTGCCAGCAGCTTGGGACAGGGGGTAGATACGCAGTATTTT	CASSLGQGVDTQYF
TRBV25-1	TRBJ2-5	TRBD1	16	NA	TGTGCCAGCAGTGAAGGGACAGGGCAGTACCAAGAGACCCAGTACTTC	CASSEGTGQYQETQYF
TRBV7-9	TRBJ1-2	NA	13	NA	TGTGCCAGCAGCTTGGGGACTAACTATGGCTACACCTTC	CASSLGTNYGYTF
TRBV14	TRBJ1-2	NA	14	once	TGTGCCAGCAGCCATATCAGGGGAGGGGATGGCTACACCTTC	CASSHIRGGDGYTF